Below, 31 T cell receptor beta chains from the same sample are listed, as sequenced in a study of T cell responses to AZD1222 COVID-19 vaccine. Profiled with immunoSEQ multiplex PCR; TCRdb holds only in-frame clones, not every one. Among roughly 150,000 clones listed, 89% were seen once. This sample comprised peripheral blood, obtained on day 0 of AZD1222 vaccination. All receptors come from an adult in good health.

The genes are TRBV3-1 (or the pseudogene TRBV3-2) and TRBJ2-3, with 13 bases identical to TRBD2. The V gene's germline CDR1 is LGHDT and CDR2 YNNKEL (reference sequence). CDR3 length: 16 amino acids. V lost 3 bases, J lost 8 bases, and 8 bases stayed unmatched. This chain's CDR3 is CASSHGTSGMVGTQYF. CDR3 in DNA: TGTGCCAGCAGCCATGGGACTAGCGGGATGGTAGGTACGCAGTATTTT.

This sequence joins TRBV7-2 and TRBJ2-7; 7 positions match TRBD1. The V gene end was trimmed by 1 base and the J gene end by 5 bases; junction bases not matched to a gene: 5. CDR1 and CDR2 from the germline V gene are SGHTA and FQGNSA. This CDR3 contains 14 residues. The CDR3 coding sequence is TGTGCCAGCAGCTTAGGGACAGGTTCCAACGAGCAGTACTTC. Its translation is CASSLGTGSNEQYF. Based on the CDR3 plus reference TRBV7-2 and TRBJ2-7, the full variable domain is GAGVSQSPSNKVTEKGKDVELRCDPISGHTALYWYRQSLGQGLEFLIYFQGNSAPDKSGLPSDRFSAERTGGSVSTLTIQRTQQEDSAVYLCASSLGTGSNEQYFGPGTRLTVT.

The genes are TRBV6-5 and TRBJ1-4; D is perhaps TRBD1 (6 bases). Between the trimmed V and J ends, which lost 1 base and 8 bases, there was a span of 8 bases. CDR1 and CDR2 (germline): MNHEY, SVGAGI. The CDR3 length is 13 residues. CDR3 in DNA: TGTGCCAGCAGTTACTTGGACAGAGAAAAACTGTTTTTT. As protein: CASSYLDREKLFF.

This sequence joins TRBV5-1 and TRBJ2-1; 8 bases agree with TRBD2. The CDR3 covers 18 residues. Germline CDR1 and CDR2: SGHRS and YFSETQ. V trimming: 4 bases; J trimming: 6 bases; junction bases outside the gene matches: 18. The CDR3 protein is CASSDIGGRGLVSNEQFF. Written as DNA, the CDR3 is TGCGCCAGCAGCGATATTGGCGGACGGGGACTAGTTAGCAATGAGCAGTTCTTC.

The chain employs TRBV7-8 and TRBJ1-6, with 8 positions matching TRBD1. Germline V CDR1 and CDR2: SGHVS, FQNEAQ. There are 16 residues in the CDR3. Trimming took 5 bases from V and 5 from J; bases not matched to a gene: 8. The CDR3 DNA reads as TGTGCCAGCAGCCCTGGGACAGGAATAAATAATTCACCCCTCCACTTT. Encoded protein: CASSPGTGINNSPLHF.

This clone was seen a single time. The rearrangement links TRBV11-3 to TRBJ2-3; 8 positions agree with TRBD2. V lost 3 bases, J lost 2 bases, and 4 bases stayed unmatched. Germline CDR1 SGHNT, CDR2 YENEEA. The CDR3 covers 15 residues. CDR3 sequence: CASSFRRGDTDTQYF. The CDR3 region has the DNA TGTGCCAGCAGCTTTCGGCGGGGGGACACAGATACGCAGTATTTT.

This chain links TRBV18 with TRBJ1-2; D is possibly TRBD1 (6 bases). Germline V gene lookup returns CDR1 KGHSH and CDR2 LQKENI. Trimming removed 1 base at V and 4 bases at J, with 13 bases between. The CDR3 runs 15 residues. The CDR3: CASSPRVKGGYGYTF. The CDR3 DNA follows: TGTGCCAGCTCACCACGGGTTAAGGGGGGCTATGGCTACACCTTC. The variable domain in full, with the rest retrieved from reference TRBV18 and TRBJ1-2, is NAGVMQNPRHLVRRRGQEARLRCSPMKGHSHVYWYRQLPEEGLKFMVYLQKENIIDESGMPKERFSAEFPKEGPSILRIQQVVRGDSAAYFCASSPRVKGGYGYTFGSGTRLTVV.

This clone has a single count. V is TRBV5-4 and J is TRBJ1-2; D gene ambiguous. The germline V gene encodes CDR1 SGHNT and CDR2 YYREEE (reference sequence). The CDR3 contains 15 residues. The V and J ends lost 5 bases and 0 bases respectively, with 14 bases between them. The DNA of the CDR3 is TGTGCCAGCAGTGATACAAGTTCCTCTAACTATGGCTACACCTTC. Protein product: CASSDTSSSNYGYTF.

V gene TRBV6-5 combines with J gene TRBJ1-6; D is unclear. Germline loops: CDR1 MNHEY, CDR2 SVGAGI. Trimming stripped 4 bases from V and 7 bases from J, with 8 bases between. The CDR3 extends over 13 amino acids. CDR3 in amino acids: CASSLSRNSPLHF. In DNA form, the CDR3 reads TGTGCCAGCAGTTTGAGCAGAAATTCACCCCTCCACTTT.

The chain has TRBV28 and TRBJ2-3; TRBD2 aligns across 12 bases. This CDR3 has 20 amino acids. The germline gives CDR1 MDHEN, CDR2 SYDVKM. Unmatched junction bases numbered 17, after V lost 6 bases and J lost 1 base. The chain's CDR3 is CASRHNLGLAGGRGTDTQYF. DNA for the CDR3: TGTGCCAGCAGACACAACCTGGGACTAGCGGGCGGTCGGGGCACAGATACGCAGTATTTT.

As DNA, the CDR3 is TGTGCCAGCGGGGCGGGGGCCAACGTCCTGACTTTC. This codes for CASGAGANVLTF. The chain uses TRBV6-5 and TRBJ2-6; D perhaps matches TRBD1 (5 bases). Trimming removed 8 bases at V and 4 bases at J, with 6 bases between. The CDR3 is made up of 12 amino acids. CDR1 and CDR2 from the germline V gene are MNHEY and SVGAGI.

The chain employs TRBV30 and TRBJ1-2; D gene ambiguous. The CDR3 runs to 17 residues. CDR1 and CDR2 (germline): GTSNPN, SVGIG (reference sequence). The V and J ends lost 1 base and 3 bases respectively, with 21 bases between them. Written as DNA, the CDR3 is TGTGCCTGGAGTGGGCGTGACACTCTTTTCTACGACTATGGCTACACCTTC. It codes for CAWSGRDTLFYDYGYTF.

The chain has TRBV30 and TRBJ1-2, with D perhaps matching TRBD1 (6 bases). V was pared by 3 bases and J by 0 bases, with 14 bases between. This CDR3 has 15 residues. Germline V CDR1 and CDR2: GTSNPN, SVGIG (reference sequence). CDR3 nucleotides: TGTGCCTGGAGCCGGACAGTACTAGCTAACTATGGCTACACCTTC. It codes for CAWSRTVLANYGYTF.

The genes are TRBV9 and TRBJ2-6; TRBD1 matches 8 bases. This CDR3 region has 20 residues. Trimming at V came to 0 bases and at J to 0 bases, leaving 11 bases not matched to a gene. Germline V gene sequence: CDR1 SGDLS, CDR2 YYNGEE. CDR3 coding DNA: TGTGCCAGCAGCGTAGTTTGGAGACGGACAGGGTGCTCTGGGGCCAACGTCCTGACTTTC. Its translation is CASSVVWRRTGCSGANVLTF.

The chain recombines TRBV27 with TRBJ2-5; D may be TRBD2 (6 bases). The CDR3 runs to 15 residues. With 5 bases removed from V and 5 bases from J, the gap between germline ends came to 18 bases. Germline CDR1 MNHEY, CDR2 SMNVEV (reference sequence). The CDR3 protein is CASSLGGTQRETQYF. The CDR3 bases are TGTGCCAGCAGTCTTGGGGGGACTCAACGGGAGACCCAGTACTTC.

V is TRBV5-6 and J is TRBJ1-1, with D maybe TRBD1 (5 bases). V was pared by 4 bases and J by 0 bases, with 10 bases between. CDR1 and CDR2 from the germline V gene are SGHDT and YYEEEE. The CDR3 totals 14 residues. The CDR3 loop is CASSQNRMNTEAFF. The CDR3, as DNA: TGTGCCAGCAGCCAGAACAGGATGAACACTGAAGCTTTCTTT.

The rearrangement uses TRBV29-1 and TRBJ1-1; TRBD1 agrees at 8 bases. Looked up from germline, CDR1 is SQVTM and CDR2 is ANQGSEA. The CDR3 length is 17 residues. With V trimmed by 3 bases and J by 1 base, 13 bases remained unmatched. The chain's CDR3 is CSVETIRGLRGNTEAFF. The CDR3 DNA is TGCAGCGTTGAGACCATCAGGGGGCTAAGGGGGAACACTGAAGCTTTCTTT.

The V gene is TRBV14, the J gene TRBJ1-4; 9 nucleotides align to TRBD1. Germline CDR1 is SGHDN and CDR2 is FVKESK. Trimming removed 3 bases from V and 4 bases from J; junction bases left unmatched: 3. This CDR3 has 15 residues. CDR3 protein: CASSQWTGVNEKLFF. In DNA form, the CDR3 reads TGTGCCAGCAGCCAGTGGACAGGGGTTAATGAAAAACTGTTTTTT.

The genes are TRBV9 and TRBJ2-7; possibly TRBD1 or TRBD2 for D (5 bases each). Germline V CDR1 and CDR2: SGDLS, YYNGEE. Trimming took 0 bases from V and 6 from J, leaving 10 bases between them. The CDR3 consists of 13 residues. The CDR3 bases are TGTGCCAGCAGCGTAGCTAACGGGGCCGAGCAGTACTTC. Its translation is CASSVANGAEQYF.

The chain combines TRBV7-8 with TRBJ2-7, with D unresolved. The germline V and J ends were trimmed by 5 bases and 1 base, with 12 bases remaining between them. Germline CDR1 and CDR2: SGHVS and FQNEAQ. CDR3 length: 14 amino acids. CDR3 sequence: CASSQPHSSYEQYF. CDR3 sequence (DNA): TGTGCCAGCAGCCAACCCCATAGTTCCTACGAGCAGTACTTC.

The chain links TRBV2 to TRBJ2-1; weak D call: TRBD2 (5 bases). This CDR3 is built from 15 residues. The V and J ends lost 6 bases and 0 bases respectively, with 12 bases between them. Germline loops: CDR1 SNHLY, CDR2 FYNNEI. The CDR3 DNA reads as TGTGCCAGCAGATTGAGGGAGAGCTCCTACAATGAGCAGTTCTTC. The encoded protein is CASRLRESSYNEQFF.

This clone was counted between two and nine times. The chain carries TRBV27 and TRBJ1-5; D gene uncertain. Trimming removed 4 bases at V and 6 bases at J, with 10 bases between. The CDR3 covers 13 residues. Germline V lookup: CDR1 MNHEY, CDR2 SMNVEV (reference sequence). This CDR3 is CASSSYGSQPQHF. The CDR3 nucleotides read TGTGCCAGCAGTTCCTACGGGTCTCAGCCCCAGCATTTT.

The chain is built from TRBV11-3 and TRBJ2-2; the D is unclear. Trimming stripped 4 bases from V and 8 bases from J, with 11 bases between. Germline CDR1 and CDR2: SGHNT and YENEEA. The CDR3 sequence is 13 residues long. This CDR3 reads CASSSKGIGELFF. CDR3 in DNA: TGTGCCAGCAGCTCAAAGGGTATAGGGGAGCTGTTTTTT.

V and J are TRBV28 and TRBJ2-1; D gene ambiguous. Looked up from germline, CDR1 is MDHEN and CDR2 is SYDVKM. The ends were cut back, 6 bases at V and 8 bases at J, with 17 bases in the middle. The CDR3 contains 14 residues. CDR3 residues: CASSLSWGFYEQFF. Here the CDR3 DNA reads TGTGCCAGCAGCCTGTCCTGGGGATTTTATGAGCAGTTCTTC.

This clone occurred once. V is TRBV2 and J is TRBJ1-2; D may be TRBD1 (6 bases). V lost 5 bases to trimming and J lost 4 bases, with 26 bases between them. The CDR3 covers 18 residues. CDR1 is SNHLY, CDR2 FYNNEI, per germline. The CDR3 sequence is CASSPTLGTGILVYGYTF. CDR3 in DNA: TGTGCCAGCAGTCCCACGTTGGGCACAGGGATCCTTGTCTATGGCTACACCTTC.

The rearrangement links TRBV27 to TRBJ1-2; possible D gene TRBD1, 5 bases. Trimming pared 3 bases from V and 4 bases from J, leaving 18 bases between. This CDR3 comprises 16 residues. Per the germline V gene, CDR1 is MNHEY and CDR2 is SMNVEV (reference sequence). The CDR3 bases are TGTGCCAGCAGTTTGAGACATGGGACCAGGGTCTATGGCTACACCTTC. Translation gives CASSLRHGTRVYGYTF.

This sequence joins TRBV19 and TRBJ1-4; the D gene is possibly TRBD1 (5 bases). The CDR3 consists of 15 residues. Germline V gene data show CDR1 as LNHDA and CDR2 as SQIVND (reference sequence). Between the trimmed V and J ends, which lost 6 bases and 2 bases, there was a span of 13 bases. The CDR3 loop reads CASSRAAGTNEKLFF. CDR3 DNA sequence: TGTGCCAGTAGCCGGGCGGCAGGGACTAATGAAAAACTGTTTTTT. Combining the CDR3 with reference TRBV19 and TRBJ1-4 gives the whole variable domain DGGITQSPKYLFRKEGQNVTLSCEQNLNHDAMYWYRQDPGQGLRLIYYSQIVNDFQKGDIAEGYSVSREKKESFPLTVTSAQKNPTAFYLCASSRAAGTNEKLFFGSGTQLSVL.

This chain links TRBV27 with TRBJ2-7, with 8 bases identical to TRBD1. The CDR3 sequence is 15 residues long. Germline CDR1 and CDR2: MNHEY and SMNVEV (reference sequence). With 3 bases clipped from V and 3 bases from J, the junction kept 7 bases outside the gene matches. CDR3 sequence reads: CASSFGQGVRYEQYF. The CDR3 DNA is TGTGCCAGCAGTTTTGGACAGGGAGTTCGCTACGAGCAGTACTTC.

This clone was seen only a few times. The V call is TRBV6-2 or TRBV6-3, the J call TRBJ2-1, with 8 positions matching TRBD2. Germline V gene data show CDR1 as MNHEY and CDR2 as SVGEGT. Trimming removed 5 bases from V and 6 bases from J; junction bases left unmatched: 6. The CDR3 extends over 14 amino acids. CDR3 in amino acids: CASSRSGGRNEQFF. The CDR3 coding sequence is TGTGCCAGCAGTAGAAGCGGGGGACGCAATGAGCAGTTCTTC.

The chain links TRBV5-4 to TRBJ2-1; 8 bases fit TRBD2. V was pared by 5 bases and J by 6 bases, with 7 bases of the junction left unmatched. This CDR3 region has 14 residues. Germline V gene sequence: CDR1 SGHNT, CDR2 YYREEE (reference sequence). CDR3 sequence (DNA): TGTGCCAGCAGGACTAGCGAAGACGGCAATGAGCAGTTCTTC. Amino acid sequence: CASRTSEDGNEQFF.

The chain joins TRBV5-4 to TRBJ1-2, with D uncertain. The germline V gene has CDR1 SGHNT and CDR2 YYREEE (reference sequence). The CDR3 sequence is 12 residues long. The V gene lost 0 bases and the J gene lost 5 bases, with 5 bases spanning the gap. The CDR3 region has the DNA TGTGCCAGCAGCTTGGTTCGGTATGGCTACACCTTC. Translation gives CASSLVRYGYTF.